These 17 T cell receptor beta chains originate from one sample sequenced in a study of T cell repertoires in cytomegalovirus infection. MiXCR, applied by TCRdb to the reads, yields one record per CDR3 protein. This table has more than 400,000 distinct CDR3 sequences, about 30% appearing once. Sample: PBMCs. These receptors were obtained from a human donor in good health (CMV status not recorded). Some clones in this sample may be carry-over from other donors' samples.

The chain carries TRBV15 and TRBJ1-1; tentatively, D is TRBD1 (6 bases). Germline values: CDR1 LNHNV, CDR2 YYDKDF (reference sequence). The V end lost 3 bases, the J end lost 4 bases, and 21 bases lay between the germline ends. The CDR3 has 17 amino acids. CDR3 protein: CATSSLWAGEVGTEAFF. The CDR3 nucleotides are TGTGCCACCAGCAGTTTATGGGCAGGGGAAGTCGGCACTGAAGCTTTCTTT.

This clonotype has only a few counts. The J gene is TRBJ1-5, the V gene TRBV28; D perhaps matches TRBD1 (6 bases). V lost 4 bases and J 0 bases, leaving 10 bases between the germline ends. The CDR3 contains 15 residues. Looked up from germline, CDR1 is MDHEN and CDR2 is SYDVKM. CDR3 region: CASSWGAYSNQPQHF. The DNA for the CDR3 is TGTGCCAGCAGTTGGGGGGCTTATAGCAATCAGCCCCAGCATTTT.

The chain couples TRBV30 to TRBJ1-1; a possible D gene is TRBD1 (5 bases). The V end was cut by 2 bases, the J end by 0 bases, with 10 bases between. This CDR3 comprises 14 residues. Germline-derived CDR1 and CDR2 are GTSNPN and SVGIG (reference sequence). The CDR3 sequence: CAWSRGRMNTEAFF. CDR3 sequence (DNA): TGTGCCTGGAGTAGGGGCAGGATGAACACTGAAGCTTTCTTT.

The chain joins TRBV10-3 to TRBJ2-2; TRBD2 matches at 12 bases. The CDR3 has 15 residues. The junction had 9 bases not matched to a gene; V was cut back by 9 bases and J by 7 bases. The germline gives CDR1 ENHRY, CDR2 SYGVKD. The CDR3, as DNA: TGTGCCATTCCGACTAGCGGGAGAATTAACGGGGAGCTGTTTTTT. The encoded protein is CAIPTSGRINGELFF.

CDR3 region: CASSSRGAQYF. The CDR3 DNA follows: TGTGCCAGCAGCTCTAGAGGGGCGCAGTATTTT. The V call is TRBV7-2, the J call TRBJ2-3; D possibly uses TRBD1 or TRBD2 (5 bases each). V lost 4 bases and J lost 10, with 9 bases in between. The CDR3 is 11 amino acids. CDR1 and CDR2 from the germline V gene are SGHTA and FQGNSA.

The table lists this clonotype with many counts. The V gene is TRBV11-3, the J gene TRBJ1-6; D gene ambiguous. Germline values: CDR1 SGHNT, CDR2 YENEEA. The germline V and J ends were trimmed by 0 bases and 0 bases, with 12 bases remaining between them. This CDR3 has 18 amino acids. The CDR3 is CASSLDQTGSSYNSPLHF. CDR3 in DNA: TGTGCCAGCAGCTTAGATCAAACCGGGAGCTCCTATAATTCACCCCTCCACTTT.

This clonotype has a handful of counts. V is TRBV6-1 and J is TRBJ2-1; 8 positions match TRBD1. The CDR3 sequence is 14 residues long. CDR1 is MNHNS and CDR2 is SASEGT in the germline V gene. After removal of 7 bases from V and 7 bases from J, the junction contained 9 bases not matched to a gene. CDR3 region: CASISRGLGNEQFF. The CDR3 coding sequence is TGTGCCAGCATTTCCAGGGGGCTGGGAAATGAGCAGTTCTTC.

This clonotype turned up a few times. This chain's CDR3 is CASSETGETQYF. CDR3 bases: TGTGCCAGCTCAGAAACGGGCGAGACCCAGTACTTC. The V and J genes are TRBV18 and TRBJ2-5, with D hard to call. The CDR3 consists of 12 residues. Germline assignment: CDR1 KGHSH and CDR2 LQKENI. Trimming left V 5 bases short and J 5 bases short, with 9 bases between.

The genes are TRBV20-1 and TRBJ1-6; 8 bases fit TRBD1. The CDR3 is 16 residues long. Unmatched junction bases numbered 14, after V lost 0 bases and J lost 13 bases. Germline-derived CDR1 and CDR2 are DFQATT and SNEGSKA (reference sequence). The CDR3 region is CSARDYRQGAVSPLHF. The CDR3 bases are TGCAGTGCTAGAGATTATCGCCAGGGGGCAGTGTCTCCCCTCCACTTT.

The V and J genes are TRBV6-5 and TRBJ2-3, with TRBD2 matching 9 bases. Germline CDR1 and CDR2: MNHEY and SVGAGI. The CDR3 covers 20 residues. V shed 0 bases and J 0 bases; nucleotides not matched to a gene: 13. The CDR3 reads CASSYSIIAGTSLSTDTQYF. CDR3 nucleotide sequence: TGTGCCAGCAGTTACTCGATTATAGCCGGGACTAGCCTGAGCACAGATACGCAGTATTTT.

This clonotype was counted a few times. The chain joins TRBV7-2 to TRBJ1-6; 7 nucleotides agree with TRBD1. The CDR3 consists of 15 residues. The trim removed 8 bases at V and 10 bases at J, leaving 14 bases unmatched. The V gene's germline CDR1 is SGHTA and CDR2 FQGNSA. The DNA for the CDR3 is TGTGCCAGCGTAATTACCACAGGGGCAAAATCACCCCTCCACTTT. Amino acid sequence: CASVITTGAKSPLHF.

This clonotype came up a few times. The genes are TRBV5-1 and TRBJ2-1, with TRBD2 identical over 12 bases. CDR1 and CDR2 (germline): SGHRS, YFSETQ. The CDR3 loop spans 18 amino acids. V dropped 4 bases and J dropped 7; count of bases not matched to a gene: 15. As DNA, the CDR3 is TGCGCCAGCAGCCCCCTTTCCTTTACTAGCGGGAGGTTGAATGAGCAGTTCTTC. Its translation: CASSPLSFTSGRLNEQFF.

The V and J genes are TRBV19 and TRBJ1-3; 9 positions agree with TRBD1. Per germline, CDR1 LNHDA and CDR2 SQIVND (reference sequence). After removal of 5 bases from V and 2 bases from J, the junction contained 4 bases not matched to a gene. The CDR3 covers 15 residues. The chain's CDR3 is CASSGGQGAGNTIYF. The CDR3 DNA is TGTGCCAGTAGTGGGGGACAGGGAGCTGGAAACACCATATATTTT.

This clonotype occurred a few times. The chain has TRBV2 and TRBJ2-1; D call uncertain. This CDR3 has 14 residues. Germline lookup yields CDR1 SNHLY and CDR2 FYNNEI. V lost 5 bases, J lost 8 bases, and 16 bases lay in between. The CDR3 nucleotides read TGTGCCAGCAGTAGTCTTTCTCGGTCGGATGAGCAGTTCTTC. It specifies CASSSLSRSDEQFF.

The chain uses TRBV19 and TRBJ2-2; TRBD1 matches 8 bases. The length of the CDR3 is 16 residues. J was trimmed by 5 bases and V by 1 base; bases with no gene match: 6. Germline loops: CDR1 LNHDA, CDR2 SQIVND (reference sequence). CDR3 region: CASSIGARGLTGELFF. CDR3 DNA sequence: TGTGCCAGTAGTATAGGGGCCAGGGGGCTAACCGGGGAGCTGTTTTTT.

About this clonotype itself: The junction departs from germline at one end; a sequencing error may be responsible. The chain combines TRBV7-7 with TRBJ2-3; 8 bases line up with TRBD2. The V gene's germline CDR1 is SSHAT and CDR2 FNYEAQ (reference sequence). The CDR3 totals 14 residues. CDR3 protein: CASSFRAGADTQYF. The CDR3 nucleotides are TGTGCTAGCAGCTTTCGAGCGGGAGCAGATACGCAGTATTTT.

The chain employs TRBV20-1 and TRBJ2-3; TRBD2 aligns across 7 bases. The germline V gene has CDR1 DFQATT and CDR2 SNEGSKA (reference sequence). This CDR3 comprises 15 residues. Losses at the gene ends were 6 bases for V and 2 bases for J; bases not matched to a gene: 11. The CDR3: CSASTSGGTTDTQYF. The CDR3 coding sequence is TGCAGTGCATCCACCTCGGGGGGAACCACAGATACGCAGTATTTT.